The clone carrying this T cell receptor (beta chain) appeared many times. Two oligonucleotides, mixed equimolar, formed the beta constant-region primer covering TRBC1 and TRBC2. Ligation attached a single-stranded oligonucleotide with a 12-nucleotide UMI and the SP2 primer to the cDNA 3' end. TCRdb called the UMI-ligation and nested PCR reads again in MiXCR, with one record for every CDR3 protein. The profile shows some 150,000 distinct CDR3 sequences, approximately 17% of them singletons. Between the trimmed V and J ends, which lost 5 bases and 2 bases, there was a span of 12 bases. The germline gives CDR1 SEHNR, CDR2 FQNEAQ (reference sequence). The CDR3 consists of 15 residues. This entry comes from a study of naive and memory T cell subsets.

Sequencing was done on a sample of naive CD4+ T cells from blood. This TCR derives from a human donor in good health. The V call is TRBV7-9, the J call TRBJ2-2; a weak D match, TRBD1 (5 bases). CDR3 bases: TGTGCCAGCAGCCCTGGGGCGGAAAACACCGGGGAGCTGTTTTTT. This encodes CASSPGAENTGELFF.